This is a list of T cell receptor beta chains from one sample in a study of cytomegalovirus exposure and HLA in healthy donors. Repertoires were generated with immunoSEQ multiplex PCR, while TCRdb's copy carries only in-frame clones and drops some. Among 200,000 to 250,000 clones listed, around 90% were seen once. The sample comprised PBMCs. The receptors stem from a woman between 18 and 29 years old in good health and CMV-seronegative. CDR3s include the opening cysteine and the closing phenylalanine or tryptophan. Fields, in order: D gene, V gene, clone size, J gene, CDR3 DNA, CDR3 protein. The D gene is left open where the match is weak. Rows may omit the clone size; those that give it use once, few, many or a size class.

D: .; V: TRBV29-1; size: .; J: TRBJ1-5; DNA: TGCAGCGTTGGAATGCAGGGGAGCAATCAGCCCCAGCATTTT; CDR3: CSVGMQGSNQPQHF
D: .; V: TRBV11-2; size: .; J: TRBJ1-3; DNA: TGTGCCAGCAGCTCGGGGGAGAACACCATATATTTT; CDR3: CASSSGENTIYF
D: .; V: TRBV5-6; size: .; J: TRBJ2-1; DNA: TGTGCCAGCAGCTTGGAAATCGGTTCTACCTACAATGAGCAGTTCTTC; CDR3: CASSLEIGSTYNEQFF
D: TRBD1; V: TRBV28; size: .; J: TRBJ1-5; DNA: TGTGCCAGCAGTTTATGGCCTTCAGGGGGCGACAATCAGCCCCAGCATTTT; CDR3: CASSLWPSGGDNQPQHF
D: .; V: TRBV6-1; size: few; J: TRBJ2-3; DNA: TGTGCCAGCAGTCCTTACAGGGTGGGGGCTGATACGCAGTATTTT; CDR3: CASSPYRVGADTQYF
D: TRBD2; V: TRBV25-1; size: .; J: TRBJ2-4; DNA: TGTGCCAGCAGCGGGGGGGGAGCTCGAAACATTCAGTACTTC; CDR3: CASSGGGARNIQYF
D: .; V: TRBV6-5; size: .; J: TRBJ2-7; DNA: TGTGCCAGCAGGCGCAACAGGGACTACGAGCAGTACTTC; CDR3: CASRRNRDYEQYF
D: .; V: TRBV30; size: .; J: TRBJ1-4; DNA: TGTGCCTGGTGCAGAGGAATCAATGAAAAACTGTTTTTT; CDR3: CAWCRGINEKLFF
D: .; V: TRBV19; size: once; J: TRBJ2-1; DNA: TGTGCCAGCTCCGGGACATCGGTTACCTACAATGAGCAGTTCTTC; CDR3: CASSGTSVTYNEQFF
D: TRBD1; V: TRBV28; size: .; J: TRBJ2-7; DNA: TGTGCCAGCAGTTCGGGACAGGGTGTCGCCTACGAGCAGTACTTC; CDR3: CASSSGQGVAYEQYF
D: .; V: TRBV5-5; size: few; J: TRBJ2-7; DNA: TGTGCCAGCAGCTTGTCGGGACACCTCCCGATCGGCTATTACGAGCAGTACTTC; CDR3: CASSLSGHLPIGYYEQYF
D: TRBD1; V: TRBV6-5; size: .; J: TRBJ2-7; DNA: TGTGCCAGCAGTTACCCCCTGAGACAGGGCTCCTACGAGCAGTACTTC; CDR3: CASSYPLRQGSYEQYF
D: .; V: TRBV15; size: .; J: TRBJ2-1; DNA: TGTGCCACCAGCAGAGAGGAGTTTAGAGGGATTAAGCAGTTCTTC; CDR3: CATSREEFRGIKQFF
D: TRBD1; V: TRBV6-6; size: .; J: TRBJ2-7; DNA: TGTGCCAGCAACTCCCAAGGGGGACAGTCCTACGAGCAGTACTTC; CDR3: CASNSQGGQSYEQYF
D: .; V: TRBV27; size: .; J: TRBJ2-3; DNA: TGTGCCAGCAGTTTCCTGAGGACTGCCTTCACAGATACGCAGTATTTT; CDR3: CASSFLRTAFTDTQYF
D: TRBD1; V: TRBV2; size: .; J: TRBJ1-3; DNA: TGTGCCAGCAGTTGGACCAGGACAGGGGATGTAGAGTCCGGAAACACCATATATTTT; CDR3: CASSWTRTGDVESGNTIYF
D: .; V: TRBV27; size: .; J: TRBJ2-7; DNA: TGTGCCAGCAGTTCCTACCGCGGGACTTACGAGCAGTACTTC; CDR3: CASSSYRGTYEQYF
D: .; V: TRBV28; size: .; J: TRBJ2-1; DNA: TGTGCCAGCATCCCGACTACGGCGGGCAATGAGCAGTTCTTC; CDR3: CASIPTTAGNEQFF
D: TRBD1; V: TRBV2; size: .; J: TRBJ2-7; DNA: TGTGCCATCTTAGACAGGGCTTCCTACGAGCAGTACTTC; CDR3: CAILDRASYEQYF
D: .; V: TRBV25-1; size: .; J: TRBJ2-7; DNA: TGTGCCAGCAGTGAATACGGTCAGGGTTCCTACGAGCAGTACTTC; CDR3: CASSEYGQGSYEQYF
D: .; V: TRBV2; size: once; J: TRBJ2-1; DNA: TGTGCCAGCAATCGGACTCCCTACAATGAGCAGTTCTTC; CDR3: CASNRTPYNEQFF
D: .; V: TRBV4-2; size: .; J: TRBJ2-1; DNA: TGTGCCAGCAGCTCGATCGGGGATGAGCAGTTCTTC; CDR3: CASSSIGDEQFF
D: .; V: TRBV6-5; size: .; J: TRBJ2-7; DNA: TGTGCCAGCAGCCGAACAGGGTCCGAGCAGTACTTC; CDR3: CASSRTGSEQYF
D: .; V: TRBV27; size: .; J: TRBJ1-6; DNA: TGTGCCAGCAGTTTAGGCGGGTACAATTCACCCCTCCACTTT; CDR3: CASSLGGYNSPLHF
D: TRBD1; V: TRBV11-2; size: .; J: TRBJ2-3; DNA: TGTGCCAGCAGCGCGACAGGGAGCCTTACAGATACGCAGTATTTT; CDR3: CASSATGSLTDTQYF
D: .; V: TRBV11-2; size: .; J: TRBJ2-1; DNA: TGTGCCAGCAGCTTAATGTCGGATGAGCAGTTCTTC; CDR3: CASSLMSDEQFF
D: TRBD2; V: TRBV29-1; size: .; J: TRBJ2-1; DNA: TGCAGCGTTGAGTTTAGCGGGAAGGCCTACAATGAGCAGTTCTTC; CDR3: CSVEFSGKAYNEQFF
D: .; V: TRBV5-1; size: .; J: TRBJ2-1; DNA: TGCGCCAGCAGCTTGCTAGGGGGTTCAAACAATGAGCAGTTCTTC; CDR3: CASSLLGGSNNEQFF
D: TRBD2; V: TRBV6-1; size: .; J: TRBJ2-7; DNA: TGTGCCAGCAGTGAAGCGAAAAGGACTAGCGGGAGGGTGTACGAGCAGTACTTC; CDR3: CASSEAKRTSGRVYEQYF
D: TRBD1; V: TRBV2; size: .; J: TRBJ1-5; DNA: TGTGCCAGCAGTCCCGGGACAGGGCGCAATCAGCCCCAGCATTTT; CDR3: CASSPGTGRNQPQHF
D: .; V: TRBV5-1; size: few; J: TRBJ1-2; DNA: TGCGCCAGCAGCGTGTCAGGGTCACTTGGCTACACCTTC; CDR3: CASSVSGSLGYTF
D: TRBD1; V: TRBV28; size: .; J: TRBJ1-4; DNA: TGTGCCAGCGAGACAGGGGGCGCGACGAGGGAAAAACTGTTTTTT; CDR3: CASETGGATREKLFF
D: .; V: TRBV21-1; size: .; J: TRBJ2-7; DNA: TGTGCCAGCAACCTACATGAGGACGAGCAGTACTTC; CDR3: CASNLHEDEQYF
D: .; V: TRBV29-1; size: .; J: TRBJ1-1; DNA: TGCAGCGTTGAGCGAGGGGGCACTGAAGCTTTCTTT; CDR3: CSVERGGTEAFF
D: .; V: TRBV6-5; size: .; J: TRBJ1-1; DNA: TGTGCCAGCAGTAGACACGGGACAAGCGGCACTGAAGCTTTCTTT; CDR3: CASSRHGTSGTEAFF
D: .; V: TRBV7-8; size: .; J: TRBJ2-5; DNA: TGTGCCAGCAGCGCGCGGGACAGCCCCCAAGAGACCCAGTACTTC; CDR3: CASSARDSPQETQYF
D: TRBD1; V: TRBV29-1; size: .; J: TRBJ2-4; DNA: TGCAGCGTTACCGGGACAGGAGAAAACATTCAGTACTTC; CDR3: CSVTGTGENIQYF
D: .; V: TRBV5-1; size: .; J: TRBJ2-7; DNA: TGCGCCAGCAGCTTGGGCCGACAAATTACCTACGAGCAGTACTTC; CDR3: CASSLGRQITYEQYF
D: .; V: TRBV11-1; size: .; J: TRBJ1-1; DNA: TGTGCCAGCAGCTTAAATCCCGGCACAGCGAACACTGAAGCTTTCTTT; CDR3: CASSLNPGTANTEAFF
D: .; V: TRBV4-1; size: .; J: TRBJ1-1; DNA: TGCGCCAGCAGCCAAGAGACAGGACCTAAACCAAACACTGAAGCTTTCTTT; CDR3: CASSQETGPKPNTEAFF